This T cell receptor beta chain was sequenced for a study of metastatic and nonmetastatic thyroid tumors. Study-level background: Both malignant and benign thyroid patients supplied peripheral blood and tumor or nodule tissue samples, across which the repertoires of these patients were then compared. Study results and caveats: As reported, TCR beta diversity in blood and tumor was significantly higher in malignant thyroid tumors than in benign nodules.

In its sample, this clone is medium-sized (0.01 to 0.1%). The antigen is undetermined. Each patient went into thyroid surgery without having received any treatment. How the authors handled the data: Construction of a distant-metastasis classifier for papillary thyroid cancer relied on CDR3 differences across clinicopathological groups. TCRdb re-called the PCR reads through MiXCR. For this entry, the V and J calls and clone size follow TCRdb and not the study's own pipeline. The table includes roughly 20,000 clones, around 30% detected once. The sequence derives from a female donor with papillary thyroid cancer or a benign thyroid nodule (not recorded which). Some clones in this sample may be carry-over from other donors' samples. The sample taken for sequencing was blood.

This CDR3 is CASSLWGSGNTIYF. CDR3 nucleotides: TGTGCCAGCAGCTTATGGGGGTCTGGAAACACCATATATTTT. The chain combines TRBV11-2 with TRBJ1-3, with D tentatively TRBD1 (5 bases). V lost 2 bases to trimming and J lost 1 base, with 6 bases between them. CDR1 SGHAT and CDR2 FQNNGV come from the germline V gene. This CDR3 region has 14 residues. The full variable domain, its missing parts supplied by reference TRBV11-2 and TRBJ1-3, is EAGVAQSPRYKIIEKRQSVAFWCNPISGHATLYWYQQILGQGPKLLIQFQNNGVVDDSQLPKDRFSAERLKGVDSTLKIQPAKLEDSAVYLCASSLWGSGNTIYFGEGSWLTVV.